This T cell receptor (beta chain) was observed in a study of beta chain features in type 1 diabetes. Deletions cut 5 bases from V and 6 bases from J, with 13 bases between. Per the germline V gene, CDR1 is MNHEY and CDR2 is SMNVEV (reference sequence). The CDR3 has 14 amino acids. Study-wide results and caveats: People with Type 1 diabetes carried modestly yet significantly shorter TCRB CDR3s in all four CD4+ subsets.

In this sample, this clone turned up a few times. Its antigen is undetermined. Since all of the isolated RNA was reverse transcribed, expressed TCRB transcripts were what got sequenced. Assay used: immunoSEQ multiplex PCR; TCRdb lists only in-frame clones, some missing. The sample consists of roughly 230,000 clones, roughly 10% of them appearing once. Sorting gave populations that all exceeded 95% purity. The chain joins TRBV27 to TRBJ1-4; tentatively, D is TRBD1 (6 bases). Sequenced: naive CD4+ T cells from blood. The sequence came from a man in his thirties or forties with type 1 diabetes. The CDR3 spells CASSLRGWDEKLFF. The CDR3, as DNA: TGTGCCAGCAGTCTCAGGGGATGGGATGAAAAACTGTTTTTT. Full variable domain (outside the CDR3, taken from reference TRBV27 and TRBJ1-4): EAQVTQNPRYLITVTGKKLTVTCSQNMNHEYMSWYRQDPGLGLRQIYYSMNVEVTDKGDVPEGYKVSRKEKRNFPLILESPSPNQTSLYFCASSLRGWDEKLFFGSGTQLSVL.